The 21 T cell receptor beta chains below were found in one sample sequenced in a study of Graves' ophthalmopathy and Graves' hyperthyroidism. Investigators amplified TCR beta CDR3 regions from RNA transcripts. After a first-round RT-PCR with HTBI primers, a second-round multiplex PCR was run. TCRdb re-analysed the multiplex PCR reads in MiXCR, keeping a single row per CDR3 protein. The data show approximately 640,000 distinct CDR3 sequences, with 35% to 45% seen just once and about 3.3% held by the top ten. The sequenced sample was peripheral blood. All receptors derive from an adult man with Graves' ophthalmopathy.

V and J are TRBV10-3 and TRBJ2-5; D unclear. The germline gives CDR1 ENHRY, CDR2 SYGVKD. The CDR3 loop spans 14 amino acids. The V end was cut by 0 bases, the J end by 4 bases, with 9 bases between. CDR3 nucleotides: TGTGCCATCAGTGAGTCGACGGGTCTAGAGACCCAGTACTTC. Translating gives CAISESTGLETQYF.

This clonotype was detected a few times. This rearrangement joins TRBV10-2 to TRBJ1-5; D unclear. V was cut by 6 bases and J by 5 bases, with 11 bases left in between. Germline V gene lookup returns CDR1 WSHSY and CDR2 SAAADI. This CDR3 is built from 13 residues. CDR3 protein: CASSQGVYQPQHF. In DNA, the CDR3 is TGCGCCAGCAGCCAAGGAGTTTATCAGCCCCAGCATTTT.

This clonotype was detected many times. The chain recombines TRBV19 with TRBJ1-1; no firm D call. The ends were cut back, 3 bases at V and 5 bases at J, with 7 bases in the middle. Germline V gene lookup returns CDR1 LNHDA and CDR2 SQIVND (reference sequence). The CDR3 sequence is 12 residues long. The CDR3 DNA reads TGTGCCAGTAGTATCCGGGAGACTGAAGCTTTCTTT. This translates into CASSIRETEAFF.

The chain has TRBV27 and TRBJ2-2, with TRBD2 matching 8 bases. The CDR3 has 16 amino acids. The germline gives CDR1 MNHEY, CDR2 SMNVEV (reference sequence). J lost 4 bases, V lost 2 bases, and 6 bases had no gene match. CDR3 coding DNA: TGTGCCAGCAGTTTAGGGCTAGCGGGTTTCACCGGGGAGCTGTTTTTT. As protein: CASSLGLAGFTGELFF.

In its sample, this clonotype was seen many times. The rearrangement links TRBV19 to TRBJ1-2; TRBD1 matches 7 bases. Trimming cost V 3 bases and J 7 bases; bases outside gene matches: 14. The CDR3 length is 16 residues. Germline V CDR1 and CDR2: LNHDA, SQIVND (reference sequence). The CDR3 nucleotides read TGTGCCAGTAGTATGTGGACAGGCCCGGGATATGGTGGCTACACCTTC. This translates into CASSMWTGPGYGGYTF.

The chain uses TRBV29-1 and TRBJ2-7; TRBD2 is a possible D gene (5 bases). CDR3 length: 11 residues. Trimming removed 8 bases at V and 5 bases at J, with 13 bases between. CDR1 and CDR2 (germline): SQVTM, ANQGSEA. DNA of the CDR3: TGCAGCCTAGCCTTTGGGGACGAGCAGTACTTC. Translated, it gives CSLAFGDEQYF.

Ten or more counts support this clonotype. Here the CDR3 reads CASSTQGANEKLFF. CDR3 bases: TGTGCCAGCAGCACACAGGGGGCTAATGAAAAACTGTTTTTT. The chain combines TRBV9 with TRBJ1-4, with 8 bases aligning to TRBD1. The CDR3 spans 14 residues. V dropped 4 bases and J dropped 3; count of bases not matched to a gene: 2. Germline CDR1 and CDR2: SGDLS and YYNGEE.

The chain links TRBV5-1 to TRBJ2-2; TRBD1 is a possible D gene (6 bases). The CDR3 runs 16 residues. V gave up 0 bases and J gave up 5 bases, with 14 bases separating them. Germline V CDR1 and CDR2: SGHRS, YFSETQ. This CDR3 reads CASSLDFRGNTGELFF. The CDR3 DNA reads as TGCGCCAGCAGCTTGGATTTCAGGGGAAATACCGGGGAGCTGTTTTTT.

In the case of this clonotype: The conserved final phenylalanine or tryptophan is absent from the CDR3, which likely points to a read error. No DNA is shown, since the ends of the CDR3 on it are uncertain; the CDR3 is the one TCRdb lists. The chain joins TRBV4-3 to TRBJ2-7; the DNA was not compared with TRBD2, the D call given in the table. The CDR3 length is 16 residues, termini included. Looked up from germline, CDR1 is LGHNA and CDR2 is YSLEER. CDR3 residues: CASSQDHRVAGSPDHL.

This clonotype was observed at least ten times. The rearrangement joins TRBV19 to TRBJ1-5; D is perhaps TRBD1 (6 bases). Trimming left V 7 bases short and J 0 bases short, with 13 bases between. The CDR3 runs 15 residues. The germline V gene has CDR1 LNHDA and CDR2 SQIVND (reference sequence). The CDR3 protein is CASTGGPYSNQPQHF. For the CDR3, the DNA is TGTGCCAGTACGGGGGGGCCTTATAGCAATCAGCCCCAGCATTTT. The full variable domain, in which reference TRBV19 and TRBJ1-5 provide the parts outside the CDR3, is DGGITQSPKYLFRKEGQNVTLSCEQNLNHDAMYWYRQDPGQGLRLIYYSQIVNDFQKGDIAEGYSVSREKKESFPLTVTSAQKNPTAFYLCASTGGPYSNQPQHFGDGTRLSIL.

The sample holds a few counts of this clonotype. The rearrangement links TRBV6-5 to TRBJ1-1; D possibly corresponds to TRBD1 (5 bases). Per germline, CDR1 MNHEY and CDR2 SVGAGI. The CDR3 contains 15 residues. V lost 2 bases and J lost 1, with 11 bases in between. Written as DNA, the CDR3 is TGTGCCAGCAGTTACACGCCGCAGGGGAACACTGAAGCTTTCTTT. Encoded protein: CASSYTPQGNTEAFF.

The gene calls are TRBV9 and TRBJ2-2; D is unclear. The length of the CDR3 is 15 residues. Germline V gene sequence: CDR1 SGDLS, CDR2 YYNGEE. Trimming removed 0 bases from V and 3 bases from J, with 9 bases in between. This chain's CDR3 is CASSVEDRYTGELFF. The CDR3 DNA sequence: TGTGCCAGCAGCGTAGAGGACCGATACACCGGGGAGCTGTTTTTT. The full variable domain, in which reference TRBV9 and TRBJ2-2 provide the parts outside the CDR3, is DSGVTQTPKHLITATGQRVTLRCSPRSGDLSVYWYQQSLDQGLQFLIQYYNGEERAKGNILERFSAQQFPDLHSELNLSSLELGDSALYFCASSVEDRYTGELFFGEGSRLTVL.

The chain couples TRBV7-3 to TRBJ1-2; D possibly corresponds to TRBD1 (5 bases). Germline V gene data show CDR1 as SGHTA and CDR2 as FQGTGA. This CDR3 is 14 amino acids long. V was shortened by 1 base and J by 12 bases, with 18 bases between the two germline ends. The CDR3 DNA reads as TGTGCCAGCAGCTTAAATCCGGGGCTCTCTGGAAACACCTTC. As protein: CASSLNPGLSGNTF.

This clonotype was recorded once. This chain links TRBV14 with TRBJ2-7; tentatively, D is TRBD1 or TRBD2 (5 bases each). Trimming stripped 0 bases from V and 1 base from J, with 13 bases between. The V gene's germline CDR1 is SGHDN and CDR2 FVKESK. The CDR3 has 16 residues. This chain's CDR3 is CASSQESGTGSYEQYF. CDR3 sequence (DNA): TGTGCCAGCAGCCAAGAGAGTGGGACCGGATCCTACGAGCAGTACTTC.

As for this clonotype: Mismatch with germline at one junction end may stem from a read error. The chain couples TRBV29-1 to TRBJ1-2; D not certain. The germline gives CDR1 SQVTM, CDR2 ANQGSEA. This CDR3 has 11 amino acids. In DNA form, the CDR3 reads TGCAGCGTGGCGGACCTAGGAGGCTGCACCTTC. The encoded protein is CSVADLGGCTF.

This clonotype was recorded at least ten times. This sequence joins TRBV7-9 and TRBJ1-2; the D gene is possibly TRBD1 (5 bases). The CDR3 is made up of 14 amino acids. V was clipped by 4 bases and J by 1 base, with 10 bases between them. Germline assignment: CDR1 SEHNR and CDR2 FQNEAQ (reference sequence). The chain's CDR3 is CASSSTDSNYGYTF. CDR3 DNA: TGTGCCAGCAGCTCGACCGACAGTAACTATGGCTACACCTTC.

There are many counts of this clonotype. The V gene is TRBV5-6, the J gene TRBJ2-7; the D gene is possibly TRBD1 (6 bases). The germline V gene encodes CDR1 SGHDT and CDR2 YYEEEE. This CDR3 contains 14 residues. Trimming pared 2 bases from V and 4 bases from J, leaving 13 bases between. As DNA, the CDR3 is TGTGCCAGCAGCTTAGAGGCAGGGGTGTACGAGCAGTACTTC. Its protein is CASSLEAGVYEQYF.

Comment on this clonotype: At one end the junction does not follow the germline gene, possibly because of a read error. V is TRBV7-7 and J is TRBJ2-2; D possibly corresponds to TRBD1 (5 bases). The germline gives CDR1 SSHAT, CDR2 FNYEAQ (reference sequence). The CDR3 is 17 amino acids. The CDR3 is CASSTSTEASNTGELFF. CDR3 coding DNA: TGTGCTAGCAGCACCTCGACAGAGGCATCGAACACCGGGGAGCTGTTTTTT.

This clonotype was observed at least ten times. The chain recombines TRBV7-8 with TRBJ1-1; D is uncertain. V was clipped by 2 bases and J by 4 bases, with 17 bases between them. Germline V lookup: CDR1 SGHVS, CDR2 FQNEAQ. The CDR3 runs 16 residues. CDR3 in DNA: TGTGCCAGCAGCTTATTGAGGTTCCCTCGGATCACTGAAGCTTTCTTT. Protein product: CASSLLRFPRITEAFF.

The V and J genes are TRBV27 and TRBJ2-7, with D perhaps matching TRBD1 or TRBD2 (5 bases each). The germline V gene has CDR1 MNHEY and CDR2 SMNVEV (reference sequence). The CDR3 totals 15 residues. Deletions cut 6 bases from V and 3 bases from J, with 18 bases between. The CDR3 reads CASSNFPGPYYEQYF. DNA for the CDR3: TGTGCCAGCAGCAACTTCCCGGGACCTTACTACGAGCAGTACTTC.

In the case of this clonotype: Because the CDR3's place on the DNA is in doubt, the DNA is left out and the CDR3 is given as listed by TCRdb. The CDR3 spells CSAAWDRGSCFF. The V call is TRBV20-1, the J call TRBJ2-2; the DNA was not compared with TRBD1, the D call given in the table. Germline V gene lookup returns CDR1 DFQATT and CDR2 SNEGSKA (reference sequence). Including both end residues, the CDR3 is 12 amino acids long.